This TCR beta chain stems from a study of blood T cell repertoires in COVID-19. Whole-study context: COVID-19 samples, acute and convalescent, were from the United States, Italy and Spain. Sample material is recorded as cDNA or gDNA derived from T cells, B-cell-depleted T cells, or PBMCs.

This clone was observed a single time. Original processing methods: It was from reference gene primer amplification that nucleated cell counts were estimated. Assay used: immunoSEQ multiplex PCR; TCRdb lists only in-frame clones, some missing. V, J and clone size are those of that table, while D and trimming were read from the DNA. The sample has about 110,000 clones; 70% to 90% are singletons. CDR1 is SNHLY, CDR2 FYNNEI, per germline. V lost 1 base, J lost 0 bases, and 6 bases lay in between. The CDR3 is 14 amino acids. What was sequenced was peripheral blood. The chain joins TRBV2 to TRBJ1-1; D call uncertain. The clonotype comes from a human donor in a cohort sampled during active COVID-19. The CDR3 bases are TGTGCCAGCAGTGAAGGCAGATTGAACACTGAAGCTTTCTTT. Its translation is CASSEGRLNTEAFF.